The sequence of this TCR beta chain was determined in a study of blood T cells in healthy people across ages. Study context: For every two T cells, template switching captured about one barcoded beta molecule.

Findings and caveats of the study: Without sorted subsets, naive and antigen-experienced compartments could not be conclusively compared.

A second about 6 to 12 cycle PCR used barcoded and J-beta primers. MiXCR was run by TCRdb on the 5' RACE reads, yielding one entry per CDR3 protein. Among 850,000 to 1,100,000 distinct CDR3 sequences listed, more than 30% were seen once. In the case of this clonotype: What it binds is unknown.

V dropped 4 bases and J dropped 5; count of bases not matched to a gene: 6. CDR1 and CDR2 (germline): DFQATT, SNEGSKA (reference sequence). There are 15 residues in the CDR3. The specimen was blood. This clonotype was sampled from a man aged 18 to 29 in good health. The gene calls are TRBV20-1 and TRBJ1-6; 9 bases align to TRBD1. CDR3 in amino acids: CSAKGQGGNNSPLHF. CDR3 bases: TGCAGTGCTAAGGGACAGGGAGGGAATAATTCACCCCTCCACTTT.